The T cell receptor (beta chain) under discussion was sequenced for a study of post-analysis software for immune sequencing data. Overall study results and limits: A handful of TRBV segments (TRBV5-6, TRBV5-1 and TRBV20-1 among them) occurred more frequently in patients than in controls. Normalized Chao1 diversity in multiple sclerosis patients fell significantly below that of controls.

The CDR3 sequence is 13 residues long. Germline assignment: CDR1 MNHEY and CDR2 SVGAGI. The V gene lost 2 bases and the J gene lost 14 bases, with 16 bases spanning the gap. Note on this clonotype: Its antigen is unknown.

Incorporated into the TCR beta cDNA libraries were unique molecular identifiers, which served to reduce PCR and sequencing biases. The yield from about 1 to 10 million T cells was 500,000 or so cDNA molecules in total. TCRdb independently ran MiXCR on the PCR reads; one entry per CDR3 protein. The sample lists hundreds of thousands of distinct CDR3 sequences, about 60% seen once, with approximately 10% in the top ten. The clonotype comes from a girl aged 2 to 9 with multiple sclerosis. The rearrangement joins TRBV6-5 to TRBJ2-1, with D perhaps assigned TRBD1 or TRBD2 (7 bases each). Source material: blood. CDR3 sequence (DNA): TGTGCCAGCAGTTACCCGGGGGAGGGGGCCAAGTTCTTC. Its protein is CASSYPGEGAKFF.